This entry lists 17 T cell receptor beta chains sequenced from one sample in a study of coeliac disease. Method: immunoSEQ multiplex PCR; TCRdb's copy keeps in-frame clones and lacks some. The table has a few thousand clones, about three fifths seen once; the top ten hold about 16%. Sequenced input: intraepithelial lymphocytes from the gut. The receptors stem from a human donor with active celiac disease.

The chain recombines TRBV6-4 with TRBJ1-5; TRBD1 aligns across 8 bases. The V segment lost 6 bases and the J segment 7 bases; nucleotides outside the gene matches: 14. The CDR3 has 16 amino acids. CDR1 and CDR2 (germline): MRHNA, SNTAGT. This chain's CDR3 is CASRSPSRGLGQPQHF. The CDR3 region has the DNA TGTGCCAGCAGATCACCTTCCAGGGGGCTGGGGCAGCCCCAGCATTTT.

The sample holds a few counts of this clone. The chain uses TRBV5-4 and TRBJ2-4; D unclear. Germline V CDR1 and CDR2: SGHNT, YYREEE (reference sequence). Deletions cut 4 bases from V and 0 bases from J, with 11 bases between. The CDR3 length is 15 residues. CDR3 in DNA: TGTGCCAGCAGCGCGGAGAACATAGCCAAAAACATTCAGTACTTC. Protein product: CASSAENIAKNIQYF.

The V call is TRBV28, the J call TRBJ2-2, with TRBD1 as a possible D gene (6 bases). Trimming cost V 3 bases and J 1 base, with 12 bases left between them. This CDR3 has 16 residues. Germline-derived CDR1 and CDR2 are MDHEN and SYDVKM. The CDR3 bases are TGTGCCAGCAGTTTCCCGGGACAAGAGAACACCGGGGAGCTGTTTTTT. Its protein product is CASSFPGQENTGELFF.

This clone ranks as medium-sized (0.01 to 0.1%). The CDR3 coding sequence is TGTGCCAGCAGCTACAGGGTTACCTACGAGCAGTACTTC. Translation: CASSYRVTYEQYF. The rearrangement joins TRBV6-1 to TRBJ2-7; D might be TRBD1 (6 bases). This CDR3 is 13 amino acids long. Trimming took 6 bases from V and 2 from J, leaving 11 bases between them. Germline lookup yields CDR1 MNHNS and CDR2 SASEGT.

The rearrangement joins TRBV15 to TRBJ2-4, with 8 nucleotides matching TRBD1. V lost 0 bases and J lost 7; bases outside the gene matches: 8. This CDR3 has 16 residues. Germline values: CDR1 LNHNV, CDR2 YYDKDF (reference sequence). The CDR3 bases are TGTGCCACCAGCAGAGAGTCAGGACAGGGTTTTAACATTCAGTACTTC. It encodes CATSRESGQGFNIQYF. The full variable domain, rest sourced from reference TRBV15 and TRBJ2-4, is DAMVIQNPRYQVTQFGKPVTLSCSQTLNHNVMYWYQQKSSQAPKLLFHYYDKDFNNEADTPDNFQSRRPNTSFCFLDIRSPGLGDTAMYLCATSRESGQGFNIQYFGAGTRLSVL.

This clone showed up just a few times. The gene calls are TRBV10-2 and TRBJ2-1; TRBD1 might be the D (6 bases). The CDR3 contains 15 residues. Germline V gene sequence: CDR1 WSHSY, CDR2 SAAADI. Deletions cut 1 base from V and 4 bases from J, with 11 bases between. Written as DNA, the CDR3 is TGCGCCAGCAGTGAGTTAAGGACAGCTTACAATGAGCAGTTCTTC. This gives the protein CASSELRTAYNEQFF.

This chain connects TRBV18 to TRBJ1-2, with 8 bases that match TRBD1. The CDR3 has 15 amino acids. Germline V gene sequence: CDR1 KGHSH, CDR2 LQKENI. The trim removed 5 bases at V and 6 bases at J, leaving 11 bases unmatched. CDR3 residues: CASSTGGSRYDGYTF. In DNA form, the CDR3 reads TGTGCCAGCTCAACAGGGGGGTCCAGATATGATGGCTACACCTTC.

The chain recombines TRBV6-5 with TRBJ2-7; 8 bases map to TRBD2. The CDR3 has 14 amino acids. Looked up from germline, CDR1 is MNHEY and CDR2 is SVGAGI. The junction had 6 bases not matched to a gene; V was cut back by 5 bases and J by 3 bases. This CDR3 reads CASSETSEYYEQYF. CDR3 DNA: TGTGCCAGCAGTGAGACTAGCGAATACTACGAGCAGTACTTC.

V and J are TRBV11-2 and TRBJ2-7, with 7 bases lining up with TRBD1. The germline gives CDR1 SGHAT, CDR2 FQNNGV. Germline trimming cut 1 base from V and 5 bases from J; bases unmatched to any gene: 8. This CDR3 is 15 amino acids long. CDR3 coding DNA: TGTGCCAGCAGCTTAGGACTGACAGGGTGGGACGAGCAGTACTTC. It specifies CASSLGLTGWDEQYF.

The CDR3 spells CASSPGGGRPEQYF. For the CDR3, the DNA is TGTGCCAGCAGTCCCGGCGGGGGACGTCCCGAGCAGTACTTC. The chain employs TRBV25-1 and TRBJ2-7, with 7 bases matching TRBD2. CDR3 size: 14 residues. Germline V CDR1 and CDR2: MGHDK, SYGVNS. Trimming removed 5 bases from V and 6 bases from J; junction bases left unmatched: 10.

The chain uses TRBV7-3 and TRBJ2-5; the D gene is possibly TRBD1 (6 bases). The CDR3 has 15 residues. Germline-derived CDR1 and CDR2 are SGHTA and FQGTGA. The ends were cut back, 3 bases at V and 4 bases at J, with 15 bases in the middle. This CDR3 is CASSFFSGTTETQYF. CDR3 DNA: TGTGCCAGCAGCTTCTTCTCCGGGACAACAGAGACCCAGTACTTC.

Notes on this clone: At one of its ends the junction is not consistent with the germline gene, which may arise from a read error. This chain links TRBV5-3 with TRBJ2-1; D gene uncertain. TRBV5-3 is noted as an ORF with a role that remains uncertain. This CDR3 comprises 9 residues. Written as DNA, the CDR3 is TGTGCCAGAAGCTTGGAGCGCCTCTTC. It yields the protein CARSLERLF.

V is TRBV30 and J is TRBJ1-1; D might be TRBD1 (6 bases). The CDR3 is made up of 11 amino acids. Trimming shortened V by 5 bases and J by 7 bases, and 11 bases separated the two germline ends. In germline, CDR1 is GTSNPN, CDR2 SVGIG (reference sequence). The CDR3 region has the DNA TGTGCCTGGTTTGGGGGCGGTGAAGCTTTCTTT. Protein sequence: CAWFGGGEAFF.

The chain combines TRBV7-3 with TRBJ2-2, with 13 nucleotides matching TRBD2. Germline V gene sequence: CDR1 SGHTA, CDR2 FQGTGA. The CDR3 loop spans 21 amino acids. The junction had 16 bases not matched to a gene; V was cut back by 2 bases and J by 4 bases. The CDR3 reads CASSLLPGLAGSRSGTGELFF. CDR3 coding DNA: TGTGCCAGCAGCTTATTGCCGGGACTAGCGGGAAGTCGGTCGGGCACCGGGGAGCTGTTTTTT. Drawing the rest from reference TRBV7-3 and TRBJ2-2, the complete variable domain is GAGVSQTPSNKVTEKGKYVELRCDPISGHTALYWYRQSLGQGPEFLIYFQGTGAADDSGLPNDRFFAVRPEGSVSTLKIQRTERGDSAVYLCASSLLPGLAGSRSGTGELFFGEGSRLTVL.

The V gene is TRBV28, the J gene TRBJ1-1, with TRBD1 matching over 7 bases. Germline values: CDR1 MDHEN, CDR2 SYDVKM. The CDR3 contains 13 residues. J lost 8 bases, V lost 4 bases, and 7 bases had no gene match. CDR3 in amino acids: CASSSEDRREAFF. CDR3 sequence (DNA): TGTGCCAGCAGTTCGGAGGACAGGCGAGAAGCTTTCTTT.

This clone ranks as medium-sized. DNA of the CDR3: TGTGCCAGCAGTATTACCCGGGACAGGGAATCCTACGAGCAGTACTTC. It translates to CASSITRDRESYEQYF. V gene TRBV2 combines with J gene TRBJ2-7, with 9 nucleotides matching TRBD1. Germline V gene sequence: CDR1 SNHLY, CDR2 FYNNEI. The CDR3 extends over 16 amino acids. With V trimmed by 5 bases and J by 1 base, 9 bases remained unmatched.

The chain employs TRBV19 and TRBJ2-7; TRBD1 is a possible D gene (6 bases). Trimming shortened V by 5 bases and J by 4 bases, and 18 bases separated the two germline ends. Germline V gene data show CDR1 as LNHDA and CDR2 as SQIVND (reference sequence). CDR3 length equals 15 residues. The CDR3 nucleotides are TGTGCCAGTAGTTCCGCAGGGGCTGTGGGGTACGAGCAGTACTTC. Its protein is CASSSAGAVGYEQYF.